A single sample gave rise to the 8 T cell receptor beta chains below, sequenced in a study of regulatory T cells in long-lasting Graves disease. Time point: persistent/refractory GD, antithyroid drugs over 5 years with positive TRAb. RNA from PBMCs was the source of the TCR library. Library construction for TCR beta used iRepertoire HTBI primers and Arm-PCR of CDR3 regions. TCRdb processed the multiplex PCR reads anew with MiXCR; each CDR3 protein has one entry. This repertoire shows roughly 500,000 distinct CDR3 sequences, less than 25% found once; its top ten account for under 9%. Sequencing was performed on peripheral blood mononuclear cells (PBMCs), taken when the disease was refractory, from a patient treated with antithyroid drugs. The receptors stem from a female donor with Graves disease.

The chain joins TRBV7-8 to TRBJ2-7, with TRBD1 matching over 9 bases. The CDR3 runs to 16 residues. With V trimmed by 3 bases and J by 1 base, 7 bases remained unmatched. Germline loops: CDR1 SGHVS, CDR2 FQNEAQ. For the CDR3, the DNA is TGTGCCAGCAGCTTGGACCGGGACAGGGAATCCTACGAGCAGTACTTC. Its translation is CASSLDRDRESYEQYF. The full variable domain, its missing parts supplied by reference TRBV7-8 and TRBJ2-7, is GAGVSQSPRYKVAKRGQDVALRCDPISGHVSLFWYQQALGQGPEFLTYFQNEAQLDKSGLPSDRFFAERPEGSVSTLKIQRTQQEDSAVYLCASSLDRDRESYEQYFGPGTRLTVT.

V is TRBV27 and J is TRBJ2-3; 15 nucleotides align to TRBD2. The germline V gene has CDR1 MNHEY and CDR2 SMNVEV (reference sequence). With 5 bases clipped from V and 1 base from J, the junction kept 4 bases outside the gene matches. This CDR3 comprises 17 residues. The CDR3: CASSLGLAGGRTDTQYF. The CDR3 bases are TGTGCCAGCAGTCTGGGACTAGCGGGAGGCCGCACAGATACGCAGTATTTT.

This clonotype was found many times. The chain has TRBV29-1 and TRBJ2-7, with TRBD1 identical over 12 bases. This CDR3 has 15 residues. J lost 7 bases, V lost 3 bases, and 10 bases had no gene match. Germline V lookup: CDR1 SQVTM, CDR2 ANQGSEA. The CDR3 protein is CSVEAPGQGAGEQYF. The CDR3 DNA is TGCAGCGTTGAGGCCCCGGGACAGGGGGCAGGTGAGCAGTACTTC.

This clonotype has ten or more counts. The chain couples TRBV18 to TRBJ1-1, with 7 bases fitting TRBD1. The CDR3 covers 11 residues. V was clipped by 2 bases and J by 10 bases; unmatched bases: 1. Germline V gene data show CDR1 as KGHSH and CDR2 as LQKENI. The chain's CDR3 is CASSPGDRAFF. Written as DNA, the CDR3 is TGTGCCAGCTCACCAGGGGACAGAGCTTTCTTT. Filled out from reference TRBV18 and TRBJ1-1, the complete variable domain reads NAGVMQNPRHLVRRRGQEARLRCSPMKGHSHVYWYRQLPEEGLKFMVYLQKENIIDESGMPKERFSAEFPKEGPSILRIQQVVRGDSAAYFCASSPGDRAFFGQGTRLTVV.

This clonotype has at least ten counts. The gene calls are TRBV28 and TRBJ2-6; the match to TRBD1 covers 9 bases. The germline V gene encodes CDR1 MDHEN and CDR2 SYDVKM. The J segment lost 3 bases and the V segment lost 5 bases, leaving 8 bases of the junction unmatched. CDR3 size: 17 residues. CDR3 sequence (DNA): TGTGCCAGCAGTGGAACAGGGGGCGCGGATGGGGCCAACGTCCTGACTTTC. As protein: CASSGTGGADGANVLTF.

With regard to this clonotype: This may be a read error, as it is one base from a much larger clone. This chain connects TRBV27 to TRBJ2-7; 7 bases agree with TRBD1. V shed 5 bases and J 4 bases; nucleotides not matched to a gene: 14. Per germline, CDR1 MNHEY and CDR2 SMNVEV (reference sequence). This CDR3 has 16 residues. CDR3 nucleotide sequence: TGTGCCAGCAGTCGAACAGCCGGGACAGTGTTTTACGAGCAGTACTTC. Amino acids: CASSRTAGTVFYEQYF.

This clonotype was seen repeatedly, ten times or more. The chain carries TRBV7-9 and TRBJ1-1, with D unclear. The CDR3 covers 11 residues. Trimming removed 1 base from V and 11 bases from J, with 8 bases in between. Germline CDR1 reads SEHNR; CDR2 reads FQNEAQ (reference sequence). The CDR3, as DNA: TGTGCCAGCAGCTTAGGACCTGGGGCTTTCTTT. Its translation is CASSLGPGAFF.

V is TRBV12-3 or TRBV12-4 and J is TRBJ1-3, with D perhaps matching TRBD1 (6 bases). V dropped 10 bases and J dropped 1 base, with 17 bases sitting between them. This CDR3 contains 15 residues. The CDR3 sequence: CANKRGGHSGNTIYF. In nucleotides, the CDR3 is TGTGCCAACAAGCGAGGGGGGCATTCTGGAAACACCATATATTTT.